Described below is a single T cell receptor (beta chain) sequence and its context. The CDR3 consists of 15 residues. Germline V lookup: CDR1 MDHEN, CDR2 SYDVKM. These data originate in a study of blood T cells in healthy people across ages. The use of a sample-barcoded 5' primer and a J-beta primer mix characterized a second PCR of about 6 to 11 cycles. Each cDNA molecule carried a tag from a template-switch adaptor that contained 12 random nucleotides. TCRdb recomputed calls from the 5' RACE reads with MiXCR, one row per CDR3 protein. The top ten clones hold 9.4% of a sample with around 700,000 distinct CDR3 sequences, 25% of them seen once. A further study also used this sample, focusing on T cells of mothers and their children.

This chain links TRBV28 with TRBJ2-5; no clear D. Matching the DNA end better, TRBJ2-7 makes the J call doubtful. Sequencing used blood. This sequence was found in a boy between 10 and 17 years old in good health. CDR3 DNA: TGTGCCAGCAGTTTATCAGAAAATGATGGTTACGAGCAGTACTTC. Translated: CASSLSENDGYEQYF.